The rows below give T cell receptor beta chains drawn from one sample of a study of T-cell memory formation after mild COVID-19. MiXCR was run by TCRdb on the 5' RACE reads, yielding one entry per CDR3 protein. This table holds roughly 410,000 distinct CDR3 sequences, roughly 24% found once. Material for sequencing was PBMCs or a T cell subset sorted from them (not recorded which). All receptors come from an adult woman who had mild COVID-19 (a few samples of this study predate the infection). Cell type and time point are not known. CDR3s include the opening cysteine and the closing phenylalanine or tryptophan. The D gene is left open where the match is weak. The size entry is marked missing in some rows and otherwise reads once, few, many or a size class.

j_gene: TRBJ2-7; v_gene: TRBV7-9; d_gene: NA; abundance: NA; CDR3nt: TGTGCCAGCAGCTTAAACCCGGGGGGCGACGAGCAGTACTTC; CDR3aa: CASSLNPGGDEQYF
j_gene: TRBJ2-5; v_gene: TRBV5-1; d_gene: NA; abundance: NA; CDR3nt: TGCGCCAGCAGATTCGGAGAGACCCAGTACTTC; CDR3aa: CASRFGETQYF
j_gene: TRBJ2-3; v_gene: TRBV5-1; d_gene: NA; abundance: many; CDR3nt: TGCGCCAGCAGCTTGTTCGGCGGTAAAAGCACAGATACGCAGTATTTT; CDR3aa: CASSLFGGKSTDTQYF
j_gene: TRBJ1-1; v_gene: TRBV19; d_gene: NA; abundance: few; CDR3nt: TGTGCCAGTAGTACCGCGACGGGCGAAGCTTTCTTT; CDR3aa: CASSTATGEAFF
j_gene: TRBJ2-7; v_gene: TRBV11-2; d_gene: TRBD1; abundance: NA; CDR3nt: TGTGCCAGCAGCTTTTGGACAGGGGTGATCGAGCAGTACTTC; CDR3aa: CASSFWTGVIEQYF
j_gene: TRBJ1-1; v_gene: TRBV29-1; d_gene: NA; abundance: NA; CDR3nt: TGCAGCGTAGGCCTTACTGAAGCTTTCTTT; CDR3aa: CSVGLTEAFF
j_gene: TRBJ2-5; v_gene: TRBV20-1; d_gene: NA; abundance: many; CDR3nt: TGCAGTGCCCAGAACGCGGAAGATTCAAAGCAGACCCAGTACTTC; CDR3aa: CSAQNAEDSKQTQYF
j_gene: TRBJ2-1; v_gene: TRBV4-1; d_gene: TRBD2; abundance: NA; CDR3nt: TGCGCCAGCAGCCAAGCGGGACTACCCTACAATGAGCAGTTCTTC; CDR3aa: CASSQAGLPYNEQFF
j_gene: TRBJ2-4; v_gene: TRBV29-1; d_gene: TRBD1; abundance: NA; CDR3nt: TGCAGCGTTGAAAGCCCAGGGGGTCAGTACTTC; CDR3aa: CSVESPGGQYF
j_gene: TRBJ2-3; v_gene: TRBV5-1; d_gene: NA; abundance: NA; CDR3nt: TGCGCCAGCAGCTTGGAGGACACTAGCACAGATACGCAGTATTTT; CDR3aa: CASSLEDTSTDTQYF
j_gene: TRBJ2-3; v_gene: TRBV7-8; d_gene: TRBD1; abundance: few; CDR3nt: TGTGCCAGCAGCTTAGCGAGATTCAGGGGGAGAACAGATACGCAGTATTTT; CDR3aa: CASSLARFRGRTDTQYF
j_gene: TRBJ2-5; v_gene: TRBV24-1; d_gene: TRBD2; abundance: few; CDR3nt: TGTGCCACCAGTGATTCGTTTCGCCGGGGAGGGCAAGAGACCCAGTACTTC; CDR3aa: CATSDSFRRGGQETQYF
j_gene: TRBJ1-1; v_gene: TRBV27; d_gene: TRBD1; abundance: few; CDR3nt: TGTGCCAGCAGTTACCAGGGGGCTCCCACTGAAGCTTTCTTT; CDR3aa: CASSYQGAPTEAFF
j_gene: TRBJ1-2; v_gene: TRBV7-9; d_gene: NA; abundance: NA; CDR3nt: TGTGCCAGCAGTCGGGCAGGAGCGGGCAACTATGGCTACACCTTC; CDR3aa: CASSRAGAGNYGYTF
j_gene: TRBJ1-1; v_gene: TRBV20-1; d_gene: TRBD1; abundance: NA; CDR3nt: TGCAGTGCTAGGACAGGGGCTGAGAGTGAAGCTTTCTTT; CDR3aa: CSARTGAESEAFF
j_gene: TRBJ2-7; v_gene: TRBV7-2; d_gene: NA; abundance: few; CDR3nt: TGTGCCAGCAGCTTAAGGCAGCAGGGGGGGAACGAGCAGTACTTC; CDR3aa: CASSLRQQGGNEQYF
j_gene: TRBJ2-3; v_gene: TRBV27; d_gene: NA; abundance: NA; CDR3nt: TGTGCCAGCAGAGACACAGGTTGGTTGACAGATACGCAGTATTTT; CDR3aa: CASRDTGWLTDTQYF
j_gene: TRBJ2-3; v_gene: TRBV4-2; d_gene: NA; abundance: NA; CDR3nt: TGTGCCAGCAGCCAAGAACTGGGTTCCGATACGCAGTATTTT; CDR3aa: CASSQELGSDTQYF
j_gene: TRBJ2-5; v_gene: TRBV5-1; d_gene: TRBD2; abundance: NA; CDR3nt: TGCGCCAGCTCCGAGGGGCGGGGGGGCGGTACTGAGACCCAGTACTTC; CDR3aa: CASSEGRGGGTETQYF
j_gene: TRBJ2-3; v_gene: TRBV20-1; d_gene: NA; abundance: NA; CDR3nt: TGCAGTGCCGGAGGCTCTCGGGGCCCCACAGATACGCAGTATTTT; CDR3aa: CSAGGSRGPTDTQYF
j_gene: TRBJ1-1; v_gene: TRBV24-1; d_gene: NA; abundance: NA; CDR3nt: TGTGCCACCAGTGATTCGGGTTTTCCCACTGAAGCTTTCTTT; CDR3aa: CATSDSGFPTEAFF
j_gene: TRBJ2-7; v_gene: TRBV6-5; d_gene: NA; abundance: NA; CDR3nt: TGTGCCAGCAGTCCGGACGACTACGAGCAGTACTTC; CDR3aa: CASSPDDYEQYF
j_gene: TRBJ2-1; v_gene: TRBV11-2; d_gene: NA; abundance: NA; CDR3nt: TGTGCCAGCAGCTCGACATTGTCCCATGAGCAGTTCTTC; CDR3aa: CASSSTLSHEQFF
j_gene: TRBJ1-3; v_gene: TRBV12-3/TRBV12-4; d_gene: NA; abundance: NA; CDR3nt: TGTGCCAGCAGGAAAGGCCCTGGGGCTGGAAACACCATATATTTT; CDR3aa: CASRKGPGAGNTIYF
j_gene: TRBJ2-1; v_gene: TRBV7-2; d_gene: TRBD2; abundance: NA; CDR3nt: TGTGCCAGCAGCCGGGAGGGGGGGAGAGTCGGTGAGCAGTTCTTC; CDR3aa: CASSREGGRVGEQFF
j_gene: TRBJ2-1; v_gene: TRBV24-1; d_gene: TRBD2; abundance: NA; CDR3nt: TGTGCCACCAGTGATTCGACTAGCGAACTATACAATGAGCAGTTCTTC; CDR3aa: CATSDSTSELYNEQFF
j_gene: TRBJ1-2; v_gene: TRBV4-1; d_gene: NA; abundance: NA; CDR3nt: TGCGCCAGCAGCCCTGAGGCGGGTTCAGGCCCGGAAGGCTACACCTTC; CDR3aa: CASSPEAGSGPEGYTF
j_gene: TRBJ2-3; v_gene: TRBV20-1; d_gene: TRBD2; abundance: NA; CDR3nt: TGCAGTGCCCAGCGGGGGAGCACAGATACGCAGTATTTT; CDR3aa: CSAQRGSTDTQYF
j_gene: TRBJ2-5; v_gene: TRBV27; d_gene: TRBD1; abundance: NA; CDR3nt: TGTGCCAGCAGTCCCAGGACAGGGGGGTTTGGACAAGAGACCCAGTACTTC; CDR3aa: CASSPRTGGFGQETQYF
j_gene: TRBJ1-1; v_gene: TRBV6-5; d_gene: NA; abundance: NA; CDR3nt: TGTGCCAGCAGTCCCGGAGGCTGGGGAATCACTGAAGCTTTCTTT; CDR3aa: CASSPGGWGITEAFF
j_gene: TRBJ2-3; v_gene: TRBV29-1; d_gene: NA; abundance: few; CDR3nt: TGCAGCGTTGTTCTCCTAGGGGATTTGAGCACAGATACGCAGTATTTT; CDR3aa: CSVVLLGDLSTDTQYF
j_gene: TRBJ2-7; v_gene: TRBV6-5; d_gene: NA; abundance: few; CDR3nt: TGTGCCAGCAGTTGGGACGGTTCCTACGAGCAGTACTTC; CDR3aa: CASSWDGSYEQYF
j_gene: TRBJ1-2; v_gene: TRBV15; d_gene: NA; abundance: few; CDR3nt: TGTGCCACCAGGGCGCAGGGGTCCTATGGCTACACCTTC; CDR3aa: CATRAQGSYGYTF
j_gene: TRBJ2-1; v_gene: TRBV9; d_gene: TRBD1; abundance: NA; CDR3nt: TGTGCCAGCACCCCGGGACAGTCCTACAATGAGCAGTTCTTC; CDR3aa: CASTPGQSYNEQFF
j_gene: TRBJ1-1; v_gene: TRBV19; d_gene: NA; abundance: NA; CDR3nt: TGTGCCAGTATAGGCTCGCCGGCGCTGAACACTGAAGCTTTCTTT; CDR3aa: CASIGSPALNTEAFF
j_gene: TRBJ2-1; v_gene: TRBV7-2; d_gene: NA; abundance: many; CDR3nt: TGTGCCAGCAGCCCGACTAGGGACGAGCAGTTCTTC; CDR3aa: CASSPTRDEQFF
j_gene: TRBJ2-7; v_gene: TRBV6-5; d_gene: TRBD2; abundance: NA; CDR3nt: TGTGCCAGCAGTTACTCAGCGGGAGCGACGGGGCCCTACGAGCAGTACTTC; CDR3aa: CASSYSAGATGPYEQYF
j_gene: TRBJ1-1; v_gene: TRBV20-1; d_gene: TRBD1; abundance: NA; CDR3nt: TGCAGTGCTAGAGAATTAGCCAGGGGGAGTATGAACACTGAAGCTTTCTTT; CDR3aa: CSARELARGSMNTEAFF
j_gene: TRBJ2-2; v_gene: TRBV20-1; d_gene: NA; abundance: many; CDR3nt: TGCAGTGCTCACCTCAGGGGTGATCTGTTGAACACCGGGGAGCTGTTTTTT; CDR3aa: CSAHLRGDLLNTGELFF
j_gene: TRBJ1-5; v_gene: TRBV2; d_gene: TRBD1; abundance: NA; CDR3nt: TGTGCCAGCAGTGTGGGGACAGGGAGTCAGCCCCAGCATTTT; CDR3aa: CASSVGTGSQPQHF
j_gene: TRBJ1-5; v_gene: TRBV29-1; d_gene: NA; abundance: NA; CDR3nt: TGCAGCGTTGTGATCGGGGGGATAGGCAATCAGCCCCAGCATTTT; CDR3aa: CSVVIGGIGNQPQHF
j_gene: TRBJ1-1; v_gene: TRBV7-9; d_gene: TRBD1; abundance: NA; CDR3nt: TGTGCCAGCAGCCTTAGTGGGGGACAGGCTGAAGCTTTCTTT; CDR3aa: CASSLSGGQAEAFF
j_gene: TRBJ2-1; v_gene: TRBV29-1; d_gene: TRBD1; abundance: few; CDR3nt: TGCAGCGTTGGTGCAGGGGGTCATGAGCAGTTCTTC; CDR3aa: CSVGAGGHEQFF
j_gene: TRBJ2-5; v_gene: TRBV15; d_gene: NA; abundance: few; CDR3nt: TGTGCCACCAGCAGAGCCCCGGGGGCCCAAGAGACCCAGTACTTC; CDR3aa: CATSRAPGAQETQYF
j_gene: TRBJ2-3; v_gene: TRBV20-1; d_gene: NA; abundance: few; CDR3nt: TGCAGTGCTAGGGCTAAGATCACAGATACGCAGTATTTT; CDR3aa: CSARAKITDTQYF
j_gene: TRBJ2-7; v_gene: TRBV6-2/TRBV6-3; d_gene: NA; abundance: few; CDR3nt: TGTGCCAGCAGTTACTCGGTGGCAGGCCCCTCCTACGAGCAGTACTTC; CDR3aa: CASSYSVAGPSYEQYF
j_gene: TRBJ2-3; v_gene: TRBV20-1; d_gene: TRBD2; abundance: NA; CDR3nt: TGCAGTGCAAGTGGGGCGGGGGGCGTCGCAGATACGCAGTATTTT; CDR3aa: CSASGAGGVADTQYF
j_gene: TRBJ2-7; v_gene: TRBV25-1; d_gene: NA; abundance: few; CDR3nt: TGTGCCAGCAGTGAGGAGATGACCGAAAGCTCCTACGAGCAGTACTTC; CDR3aa: CASSEEMTESSYEQYF
j_gene: TRBJ1-1; v_gene: TRBV20-1; d_gene: NA; abundance: NA; CDR3nt: TGCAGTGTTGAACCCAGGGATTGGGGGGAAGCTTTCTTT; CDR3aa: CSVEPRDWGEAFF
j_gene: TRBJ1-1; v_gene: TRBV12-3/TRBV12-4; d_gene: NA; abundance: NA; CDR3nt: TGTGCCAGCAGCGGACGGTGGAACACTGAAGCTTTCTTT; CDR3aa: CASSGRWNTEAFF
j_gene: TRBJ1-1; v_gene: TRBV12-3/TRBV12-4; d_gene: NA; abundance: NA; CDR3nt: TGTGCCAGCAGTCGAGCGAGGGGCAGGAACACTGAAGCTTTCTTT; CDR3aa: CASSRARGRNTEAFF
j_gene: TRBJ2-5; v_gene: TRBV15; d_gene: NA; abundance: NA; CDR3nt: TGTGCCACCAGCAGAGATCCCGGCCGGGGGCGGGGAAAGACCCAGTACTTC; CDR3aa: CATSRDPGRGRGKTQYF
j_gene: TRBJ1-2; v_gene: TRBV6-6; d_gene: NA; abundance: few; CDR3nt: TGTGCCAGCAGTTACGGGGACACGGACCGCTATGGCTACACCTTC; CDR3aa: CASSYGDTDRYGYTF
j_gene: TRBJ2-3; v_gene: TRBV6-5; d_gene: TRBD2; abundance: many; CDR3nt: TGTGCCAGCAGTTACTCAGGTAGCGGGAGAGGCACAGATACGCAGTATTTT; CDR3aa: CASSYSGSGRGTDTQYF
j_gene: TRBJ2-1; v_gene: TRBV4-3; d_gene: TRBD2; abundance: NA; CDR3nt: TGCGCCAGCAGCCAAGATCGTGGCACTAGCGGGGTAAATGAGCAGTTCTTC; CDR3aa: CASSQDRGTSGVNEQFF
j_gene: TRBJ2-1; v_gene: TRBV9; d_gene: TRBD2; abundance: few; CDR3nt: TGTGCCAGCAGCGTAGGGACTAGCGGGGGGAATGAGCAGTTCTTC; CDR3aa: CASSVGTSGGNEQFF
j_gene: TRBJ2-7; v_gene: TRBV28; d_gene: NA; abundance: NA; CDR3nt: TGTGCCAGCAGTGTACGCCGCCCGGGCTACGAGCAGTACTTC; CDR3aa: CASSVRRPGYEQYF